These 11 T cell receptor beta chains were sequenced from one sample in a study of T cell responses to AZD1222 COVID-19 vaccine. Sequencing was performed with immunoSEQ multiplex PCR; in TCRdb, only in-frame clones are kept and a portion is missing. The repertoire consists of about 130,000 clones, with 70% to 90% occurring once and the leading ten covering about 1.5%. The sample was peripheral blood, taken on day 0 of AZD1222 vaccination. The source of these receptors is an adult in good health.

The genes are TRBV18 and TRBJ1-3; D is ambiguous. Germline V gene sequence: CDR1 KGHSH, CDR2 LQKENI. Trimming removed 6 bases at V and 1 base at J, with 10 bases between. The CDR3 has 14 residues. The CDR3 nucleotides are TGTGCCAGCTCCGTCCGAGGGTCTGGAAACACCATATATTTT. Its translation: CASSVRGSGNTIYF.

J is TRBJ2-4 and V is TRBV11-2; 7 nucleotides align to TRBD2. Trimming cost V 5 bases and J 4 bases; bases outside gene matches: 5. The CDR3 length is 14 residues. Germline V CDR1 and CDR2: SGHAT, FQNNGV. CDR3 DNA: TGTGCCAGCAGCCGGACTAGGCTGAAAAACATTCAGTACTTC. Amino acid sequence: CASSRTRLKNIQYF. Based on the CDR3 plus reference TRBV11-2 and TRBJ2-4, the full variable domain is EAGVAQSPRYKIIEKRQSVAFWCNPISGHATLYWYQQILGQGPKLLIQFQNNGVVDDSQLPKDRFSAERLKGVDSTLKIQPAKLEDSAVYLCASSRTRLKNIQYFGAGTRLSVL.

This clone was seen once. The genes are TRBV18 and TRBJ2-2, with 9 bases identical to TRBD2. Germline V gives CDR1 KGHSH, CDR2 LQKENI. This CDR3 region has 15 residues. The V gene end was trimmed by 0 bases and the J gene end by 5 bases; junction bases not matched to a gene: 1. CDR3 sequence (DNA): TGTGCCAGCTCACCACCCACTAGCGGGACCGGGGAGCTGTTTTTT. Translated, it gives CASSPPTSGTGELFF.

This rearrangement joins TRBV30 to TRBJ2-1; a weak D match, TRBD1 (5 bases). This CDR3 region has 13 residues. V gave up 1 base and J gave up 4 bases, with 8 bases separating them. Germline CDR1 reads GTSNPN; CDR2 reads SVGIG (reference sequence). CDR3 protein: CAWSGNRYNEQFF. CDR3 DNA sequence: TGTGCCTGGAGTGGGAACAGGTACAATGAGCAGTTCTTC.

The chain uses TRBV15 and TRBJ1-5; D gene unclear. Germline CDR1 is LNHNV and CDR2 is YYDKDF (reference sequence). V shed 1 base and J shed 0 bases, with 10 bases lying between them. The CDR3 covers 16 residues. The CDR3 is CATSRAPGFSNQPQHF. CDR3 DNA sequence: TGTGCCACCAGCAGAGCTCCCGGCTTTAGCAATCAGCCCCAGCATTTT.

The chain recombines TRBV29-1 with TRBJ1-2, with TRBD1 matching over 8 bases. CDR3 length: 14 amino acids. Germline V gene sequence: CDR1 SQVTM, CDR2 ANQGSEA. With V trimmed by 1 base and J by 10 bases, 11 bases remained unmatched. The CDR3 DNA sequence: TGCAGCGTTGAAGGGTGGACAGGGAGTAATCTCTACACCTTC. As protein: CSVEGWTGSNLYTF.

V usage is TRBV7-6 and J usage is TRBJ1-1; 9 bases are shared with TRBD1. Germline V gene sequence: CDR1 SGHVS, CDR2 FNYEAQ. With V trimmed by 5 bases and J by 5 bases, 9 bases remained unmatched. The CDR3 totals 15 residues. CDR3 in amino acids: CASSANRGRGTEAFF. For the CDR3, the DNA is TGTGCCAGCAGCGCAAACAGGGGGCGAGGAACTGAAGCTTTCTTT.

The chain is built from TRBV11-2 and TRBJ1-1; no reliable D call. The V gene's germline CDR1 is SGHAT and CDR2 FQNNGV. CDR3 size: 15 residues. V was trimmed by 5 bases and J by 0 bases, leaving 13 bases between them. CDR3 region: CASSPLRGMNTEAFF. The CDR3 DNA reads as TGTGCCAGCAGCCCCCTGAGAGGTATGAACACTGAAGCTTTCTTT.

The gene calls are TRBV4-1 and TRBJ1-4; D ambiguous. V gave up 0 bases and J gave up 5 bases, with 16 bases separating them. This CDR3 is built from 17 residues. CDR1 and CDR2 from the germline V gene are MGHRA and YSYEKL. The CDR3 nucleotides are TGCGCCAGCAGCCAAGATCCATTGGACGGGAGGAATGAAAAACTGTTTTTT. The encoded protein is CASSQDPLDGRNEKLFF.

CDR3: CASSQGPDTQYF. In DNA form, the CDR3 reads TGTGCCAGCAGCCAAGGCCCAGATACGCAGTATTTT. The V call is TRBV14, the J call TRBJ2-3; D ambiguous. Germline lookup yields CDR1 SGHDN and CDR2 FVKESK. The CDR3 extends over 12 amino acids. Trimming took 1 base from V and 4 from J, leaving 3 bases between them.

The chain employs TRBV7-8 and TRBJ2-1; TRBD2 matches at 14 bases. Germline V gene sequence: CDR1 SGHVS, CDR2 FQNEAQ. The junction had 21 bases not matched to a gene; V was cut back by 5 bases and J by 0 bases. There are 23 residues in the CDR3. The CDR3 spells CASSRDSRRTSGRFGGSYNEQFF. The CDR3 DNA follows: TGTGCCAGCAGCCGGGACAGCCGTAGGACTAGCGGGAGGTTTGGTGGCTCCTACAATGAGCAGTTCTTC.